Reported below is one T cell receptor (beta chain). These data come from a study of blood T cell repertoires in COVID-19. Here immunoSEQ multiplex PCR was the method, and the copy in TCRdb shows in-frame clones only, minus some. The profile shows 300,000 to 400,000 clones, approximately 90% of them singletons. The CDR3 is made up of 17 amino acids. Germline V lookup: CDR1 SGHNT, CDR2 YENEEA. Trimming took 6 bases from V and 8 from J; bases not matched to a gene: 16. In terms of age and location, participants ranged from roughly 18 to 95 years and lived in about two dozen US areas. Exposed participants came across a COVID-19 case within 2 weeks before study entry.

Sequenced input: PBMCs or T cells enriched from blood (not recorded which). The chain recombines TRBV11-3 with TRBJ1-4; 9 nucleotides align to TRBD1. This clonotype was sampled from a young woman who had been exposed to COVID-19. The DNA of the CDR3 is TGTGCCAGCAGACCTAATCTGCTCCGGGACAGGGACGAAAAACTGTTTTTT. This sequence encodes CASRPNLLRDRDEKLFF.